This T cell receptor (beta chain) was sequenced during a study of T cell repertoires in cytomegalovirus infection. Study context: It was the public TCR beta signatures that indicated both CMV infection and matching HLA type. Study-level results: HLA-C-restricted CMV-specific TCR beta clonotypes were dominant in the ex vivo response.

Each CDR3 protein is one row after TCRdb ran MiXCR on the reads. The table shows more than 200,000 distinct CDR3 sequences, with roughly 10% occurring only once. This clonotype appeared many times. Its antigen is not known. This CDR3 is 15 amino acids long. Per germline, CDR1 MNHNY and CDR2 SVGAGI (reference sequence). V lost 10 bases and J lost 1, with 19 bases in between. The specimen sequenced was PBMCs. This clonotype originated in a human donor in good health (CMV status not recorded). Some clones in this sample may be carry-over from other donors' samples. The chain carries TRBV6-6 and TRBJ1-2; tentative D call: TRBD1 (5 bases). This CDR3 reads CATFVDTAGNYGYTF. The CDR3, as DNA: TGTGCCACCTTTGTGGACACTGCTGGTAACTATGGCTACACCTTC.